These 3 T cell receptor beta chains share one sample of origin, sequenced in a study of T cells in Graves' hyperthyroidism and ophthalmopathy. Using RNA transcripts as the source, TCR beta CDR3 regions were amplified. The HTBI primer set served for first-round RT-PCR of the TCR CDR3. TCRdb passed the multiplex PCR reads through MiXCR, listing each CDR3 protein once. The sample contains some 500,000 distinct CDR3 sequences, roughly a quarter of which appear only once. The sample was blood. These receptors were obtained from a woman younger than 45 with Graves' ophthalmopathy.

This clonotype came up many times. The chain joins TRBV6-4 to TRBJ1-1, with D perhaps matching TRBD1 (6 bases). The CDR3 contains 17 residues. V lost 6 bases, J lost 1 base, and 21 bases lay in between. Germline CDR1 MRHNA, CDR2 SNTAGT. CDR3 sequence: CASSRSWGQGSNTEAFF. In DNA, the CDR3 is TGTGCCAGCAGCCGCTCGTGGGGGCAGGGATCGAACACTGAAGCTTTCTTT.

This clonotype occurred many times. CDR3 sequence: CASSLAGLEDTQYF. As DNA, the CDR3 is TGTGCCAGCAGTTTAGCAGGCCTAGAGGATACGCAGTATTTT. V and J are TRBV12-3 or TRBV12-4 and TRBJ2-3; D is unclear. The V end was cut by 0 bases, the J end by 6 bases, with 10 bases between. The CDR3 consists of 14 residues.

This clonotype was observed a few times. The gene calls are TRBV30 and TRBJ1-3; D possibly corresponds to TRBD1 (5 bases). CDR3 length: 12 residues. Per germline, CDR1 GTSNPN and CDR2 SVGIG (reference sequence). The V end lost 3 bases, the J end lost 4 bases, and 7 bases lay between the germline ends. CDR3 nucleotide sequence: TGTGCCTGGAGCAGGGTCGGAAACACCATATATTTT. This translates into CAWSRVGNTIYF.